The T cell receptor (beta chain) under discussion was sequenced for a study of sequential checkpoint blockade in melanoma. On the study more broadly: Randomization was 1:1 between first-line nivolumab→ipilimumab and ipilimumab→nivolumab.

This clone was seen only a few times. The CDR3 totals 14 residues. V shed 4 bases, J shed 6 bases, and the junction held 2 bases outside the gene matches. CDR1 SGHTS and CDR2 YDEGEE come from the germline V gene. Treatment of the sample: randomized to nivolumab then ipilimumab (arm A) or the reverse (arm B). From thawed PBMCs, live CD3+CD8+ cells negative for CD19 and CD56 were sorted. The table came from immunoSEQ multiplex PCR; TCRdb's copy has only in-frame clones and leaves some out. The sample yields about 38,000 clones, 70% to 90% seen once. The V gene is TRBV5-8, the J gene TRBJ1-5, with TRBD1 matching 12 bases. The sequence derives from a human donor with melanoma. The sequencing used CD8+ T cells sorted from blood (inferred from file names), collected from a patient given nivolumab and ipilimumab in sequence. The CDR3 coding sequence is TGTGCCAGCAGCGGGGACAGGGGGCTTCAGCCCCAGCATTTT. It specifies CASSGDRGLQPQHF. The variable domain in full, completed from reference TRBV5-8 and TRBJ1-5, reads EAGVTQSPTHLIKTRGQQATLRCSPISGHTSVYWYQQALGLGLQFLLWYDEGEERNRGNFPPRFSGRQFPNYSSELNVNALELEDSALYLCASSGDRGLQPQHFGDGTRLSIL.